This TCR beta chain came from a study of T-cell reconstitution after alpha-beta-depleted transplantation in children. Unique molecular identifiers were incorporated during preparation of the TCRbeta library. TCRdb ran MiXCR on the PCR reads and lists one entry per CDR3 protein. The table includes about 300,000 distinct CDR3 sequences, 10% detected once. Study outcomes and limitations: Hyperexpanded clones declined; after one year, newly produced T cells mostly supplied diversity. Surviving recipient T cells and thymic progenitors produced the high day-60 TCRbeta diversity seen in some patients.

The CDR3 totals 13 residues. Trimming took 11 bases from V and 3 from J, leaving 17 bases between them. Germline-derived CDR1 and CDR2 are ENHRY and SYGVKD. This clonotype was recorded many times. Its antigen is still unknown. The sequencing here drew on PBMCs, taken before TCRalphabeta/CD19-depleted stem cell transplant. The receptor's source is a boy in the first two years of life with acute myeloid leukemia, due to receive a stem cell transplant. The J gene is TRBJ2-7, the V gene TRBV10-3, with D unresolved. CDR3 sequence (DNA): TGTGCCGGCTCTTGGACCCAGAACTACGAGCAGTACTTC. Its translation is CAGSWTQNYEQYF.